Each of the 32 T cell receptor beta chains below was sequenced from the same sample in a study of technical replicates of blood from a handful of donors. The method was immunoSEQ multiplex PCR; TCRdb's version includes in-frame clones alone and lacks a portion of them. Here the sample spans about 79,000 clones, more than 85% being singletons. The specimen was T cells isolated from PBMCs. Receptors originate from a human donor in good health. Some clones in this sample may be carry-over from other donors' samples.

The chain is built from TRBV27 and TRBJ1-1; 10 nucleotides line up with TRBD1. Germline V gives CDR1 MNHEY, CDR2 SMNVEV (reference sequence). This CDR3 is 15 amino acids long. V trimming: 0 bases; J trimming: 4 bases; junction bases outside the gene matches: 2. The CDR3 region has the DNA TGTGCCAGCAGTTTATCCGGGACAGGGGTCACTGAAGCTTTCTTT. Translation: CASSLSGTGVTEAFF.

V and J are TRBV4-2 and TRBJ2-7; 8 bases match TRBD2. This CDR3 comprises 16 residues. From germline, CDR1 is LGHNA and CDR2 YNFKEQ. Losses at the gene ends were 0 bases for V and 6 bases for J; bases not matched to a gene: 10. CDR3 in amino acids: CASSQDLAAGVGEQYF. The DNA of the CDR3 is TGTGCCAGCAGCCAAGATCTTGCAGCGGGAGTTGGCGAGCAGTACTTC.

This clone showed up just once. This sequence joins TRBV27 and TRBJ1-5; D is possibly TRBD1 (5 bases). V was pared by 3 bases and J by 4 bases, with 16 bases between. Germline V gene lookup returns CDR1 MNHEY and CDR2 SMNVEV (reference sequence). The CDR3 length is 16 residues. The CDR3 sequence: CASSLRWPGPNQPQHF. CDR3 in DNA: TGTGCCAGCAGTTTGAGGTGGCCAGGGCCTAATCAGCCCCAGCATTTT.

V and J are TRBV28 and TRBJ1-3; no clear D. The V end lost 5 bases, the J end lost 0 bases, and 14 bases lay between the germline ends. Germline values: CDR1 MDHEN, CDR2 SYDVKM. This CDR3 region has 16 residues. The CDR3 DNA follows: TGTGCCAGCAGTCCCCCGGGTACCAGCTCTGGAAACACCATATATTTT. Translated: CASSPPGTSSGNTIYF. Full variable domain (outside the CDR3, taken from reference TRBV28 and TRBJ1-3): DVKVTQSSRYLVKRTGEKVFLECVQDMDHENMFWYRQDPGLGLRLIYFSYDVKMKEKGDIPEGYSVSREKKERFSLILESASTNQTSMYLCASSPPGTSSGNTIYFGEGSWLTVV.

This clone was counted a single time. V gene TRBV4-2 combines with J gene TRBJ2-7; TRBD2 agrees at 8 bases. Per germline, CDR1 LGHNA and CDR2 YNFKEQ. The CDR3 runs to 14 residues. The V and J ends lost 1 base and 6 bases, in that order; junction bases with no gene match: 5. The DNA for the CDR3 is TGTGCCAGCAGCCAAGGAAGGGCGGGAGGCGAGCAGTACTTC. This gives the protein CASSQGRAGGEQYF.

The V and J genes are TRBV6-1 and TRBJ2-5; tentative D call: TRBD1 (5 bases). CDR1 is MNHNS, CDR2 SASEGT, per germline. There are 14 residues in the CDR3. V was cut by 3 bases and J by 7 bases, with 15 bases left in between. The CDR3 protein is CASSEQGHGGTQYF. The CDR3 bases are TGTGCCAGCAGTGAGCAGGGCCACGGTGGGACCCAGTACTTC.

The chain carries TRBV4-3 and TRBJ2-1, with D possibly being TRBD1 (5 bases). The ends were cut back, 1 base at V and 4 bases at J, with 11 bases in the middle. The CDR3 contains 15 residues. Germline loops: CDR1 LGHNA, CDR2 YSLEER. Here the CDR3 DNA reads TGCGCCAGCAGCCAAGTGACAGAGCCATACAATGAGCAGTTCTTC. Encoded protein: CASSQVTEPYNEQFF.

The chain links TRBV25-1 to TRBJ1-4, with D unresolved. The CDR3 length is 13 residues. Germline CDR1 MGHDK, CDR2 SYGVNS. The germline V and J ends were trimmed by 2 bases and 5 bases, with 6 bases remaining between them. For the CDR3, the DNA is TGTGCCAGCAGTGAACACTTCAATGAAAAACTGTTTTTT. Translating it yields CASSEHFNEKLFF.

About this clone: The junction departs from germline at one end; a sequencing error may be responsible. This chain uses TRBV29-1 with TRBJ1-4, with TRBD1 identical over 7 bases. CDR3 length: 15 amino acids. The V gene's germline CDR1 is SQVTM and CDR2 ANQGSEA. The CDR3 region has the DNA TGCAGCGTTGGGGGAACAGGGGTTCCTAATGAAGAACTGTTTTTT. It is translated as CSVGGTGVPNEELFF.

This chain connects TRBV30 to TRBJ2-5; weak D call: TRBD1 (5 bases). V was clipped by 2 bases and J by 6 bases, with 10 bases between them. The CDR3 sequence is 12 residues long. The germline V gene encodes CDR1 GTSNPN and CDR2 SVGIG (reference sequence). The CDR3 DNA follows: TGTGCCTGGAGTTTAGGGGTTCAGACCCAGTACTTC. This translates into CAWSLGVQTQYF.

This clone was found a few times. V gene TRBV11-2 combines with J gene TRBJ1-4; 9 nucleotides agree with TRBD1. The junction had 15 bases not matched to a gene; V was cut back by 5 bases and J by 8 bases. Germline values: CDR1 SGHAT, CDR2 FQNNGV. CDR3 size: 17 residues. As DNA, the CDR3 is TGTGCCAGCAGCCCCAGCCTACAGGGGGCGCTTCGAGAAAAACTGTTTTTT. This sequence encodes CASSPSLQGALREKLFF.

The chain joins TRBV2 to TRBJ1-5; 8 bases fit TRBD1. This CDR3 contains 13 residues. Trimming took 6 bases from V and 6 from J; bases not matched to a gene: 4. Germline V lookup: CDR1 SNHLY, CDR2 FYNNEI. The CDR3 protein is CASRGTGGQPQHF. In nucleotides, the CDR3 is TGTGCCAGCAGGGGTACAGGGGGTCAGCCCCAGCATTTT.

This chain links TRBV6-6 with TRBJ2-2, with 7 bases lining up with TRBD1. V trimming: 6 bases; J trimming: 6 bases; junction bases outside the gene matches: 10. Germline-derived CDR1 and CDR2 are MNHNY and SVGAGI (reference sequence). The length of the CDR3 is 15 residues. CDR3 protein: CASSLGQVYAGELFF. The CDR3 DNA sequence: TGTGCCAGCAGCCTTGGACAGGTCTACGCCGGGGAGCTGTTTTTT.

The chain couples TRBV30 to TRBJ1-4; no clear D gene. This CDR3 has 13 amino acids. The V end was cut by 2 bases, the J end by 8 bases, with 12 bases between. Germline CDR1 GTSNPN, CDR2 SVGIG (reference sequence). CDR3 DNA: TGTGCCTGGAGTAGAGGCTATGGGGAAAAACTGTTTTTT. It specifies CAWSRGYGEKLFF.

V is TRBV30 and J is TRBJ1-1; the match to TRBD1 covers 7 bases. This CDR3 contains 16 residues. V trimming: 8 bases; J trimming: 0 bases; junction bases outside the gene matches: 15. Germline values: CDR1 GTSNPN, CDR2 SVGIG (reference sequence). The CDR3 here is CARVTRQGLLNTEAFF. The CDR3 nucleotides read TGTGCCCGAGTTACCAGACAGGGTCTGTTGAACACTGAAGCTTTCTTT.

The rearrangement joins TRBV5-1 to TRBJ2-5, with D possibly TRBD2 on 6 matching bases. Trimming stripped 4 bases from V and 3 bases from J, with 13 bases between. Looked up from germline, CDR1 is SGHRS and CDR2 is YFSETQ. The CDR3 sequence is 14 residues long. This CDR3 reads CASSGSLAKETQYF. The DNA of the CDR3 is TGCGCCAGCAGCGGGTCACTAGCTAAAGAGACCCAGTACTTC.

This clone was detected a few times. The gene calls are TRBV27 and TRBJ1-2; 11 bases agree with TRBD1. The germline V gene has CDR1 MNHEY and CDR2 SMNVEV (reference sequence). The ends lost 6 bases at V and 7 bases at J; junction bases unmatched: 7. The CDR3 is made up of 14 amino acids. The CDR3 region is CASRPGTGGSGYTF. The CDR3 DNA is TGTGCCAGCAGGCCCGGGACAGGGGGTAGTGGCTACACCTTC.

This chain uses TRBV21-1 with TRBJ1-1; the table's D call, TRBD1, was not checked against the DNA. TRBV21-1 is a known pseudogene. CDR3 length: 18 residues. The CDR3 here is CASSKDLDSPNGDTEAFF. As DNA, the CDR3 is TGTGCCAGCAGCAAAGATTTAGACAGCCCTAATGGGGACACTGAAGCTTTCTTT.

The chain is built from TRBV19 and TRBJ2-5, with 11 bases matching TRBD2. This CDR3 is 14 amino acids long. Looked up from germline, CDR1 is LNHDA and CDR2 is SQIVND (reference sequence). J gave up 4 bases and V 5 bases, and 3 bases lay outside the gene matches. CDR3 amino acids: CASSVGLAGETQYF. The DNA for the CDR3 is TGTGCCAGTAGTGTAGGACTAGCGGGAGAGACCCAGTACTTC.

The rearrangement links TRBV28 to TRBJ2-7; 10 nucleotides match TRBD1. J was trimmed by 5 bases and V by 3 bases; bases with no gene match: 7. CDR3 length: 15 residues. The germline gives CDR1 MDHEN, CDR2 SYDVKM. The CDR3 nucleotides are TGTGCCAGCAGTTTGCAGGGACAGGGGAGCGACGAGCAGTACTTC. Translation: CASSLQGQGSDEQYF.

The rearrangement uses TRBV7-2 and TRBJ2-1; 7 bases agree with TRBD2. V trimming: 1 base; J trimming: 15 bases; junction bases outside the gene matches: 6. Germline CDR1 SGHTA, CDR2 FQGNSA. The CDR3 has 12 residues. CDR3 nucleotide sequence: TGTGCCAGCAGCTTAGTTGCGGGACTATCGTTCTTC. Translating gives CASSLVAGLSFF.

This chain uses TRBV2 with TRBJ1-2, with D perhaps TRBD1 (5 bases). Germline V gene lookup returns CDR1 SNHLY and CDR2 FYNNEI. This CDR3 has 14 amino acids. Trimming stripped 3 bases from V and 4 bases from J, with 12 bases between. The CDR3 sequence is CASSEGGYSYGYTF. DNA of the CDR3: TGTGCCAGCAGTGAGGGGGGATATAGCTATGGCTACACCTTC.

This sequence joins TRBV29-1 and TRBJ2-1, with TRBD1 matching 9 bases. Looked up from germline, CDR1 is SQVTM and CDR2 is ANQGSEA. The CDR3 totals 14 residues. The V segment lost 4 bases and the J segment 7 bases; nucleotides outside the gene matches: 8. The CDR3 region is CSVGPGQGRNEQFF. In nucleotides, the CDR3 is TGCAGCGTTGGACCGGGACAGGGTAGAAATGAGCAGTTCTTC.

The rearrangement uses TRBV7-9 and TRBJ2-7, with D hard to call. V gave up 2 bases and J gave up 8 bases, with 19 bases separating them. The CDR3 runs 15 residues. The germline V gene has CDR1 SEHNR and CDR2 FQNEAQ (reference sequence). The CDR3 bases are TGTGCCAGCAGCTTATACCTTACAGAGCCCTTGAAGCAGTACTTC. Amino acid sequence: CASSLYLTEPLKQYF.

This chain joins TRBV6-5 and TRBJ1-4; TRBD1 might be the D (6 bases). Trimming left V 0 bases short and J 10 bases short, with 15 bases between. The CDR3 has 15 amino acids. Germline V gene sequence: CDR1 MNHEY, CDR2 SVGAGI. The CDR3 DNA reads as TGTGCCAGCAGTTACTCTCTGGGGGCAGAAGGAAAACTGTTTTTT. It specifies CASSYSLGAEGKLFF.

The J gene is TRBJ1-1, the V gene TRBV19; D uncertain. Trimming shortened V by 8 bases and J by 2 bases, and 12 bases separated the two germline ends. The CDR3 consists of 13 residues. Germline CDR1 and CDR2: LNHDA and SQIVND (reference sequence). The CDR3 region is CASAVVSNTEAFF. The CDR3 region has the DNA TGTGCCAGTGCGGTCGTCTCTAACACTGAAGCTTTCTTT.

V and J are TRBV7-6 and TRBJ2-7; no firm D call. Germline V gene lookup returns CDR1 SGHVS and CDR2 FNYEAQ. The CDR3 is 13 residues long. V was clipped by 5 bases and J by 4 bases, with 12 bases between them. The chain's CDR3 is CASSQNHRYEQYF. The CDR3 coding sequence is TGTGCCAGCAGCCAGAATCACCGATACGAGCAGTACTTC.

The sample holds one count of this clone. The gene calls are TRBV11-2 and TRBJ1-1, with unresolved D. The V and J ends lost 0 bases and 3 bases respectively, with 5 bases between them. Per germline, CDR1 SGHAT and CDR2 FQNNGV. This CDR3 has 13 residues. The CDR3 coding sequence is TGTGCCAGCAGCTTAGAGCGGGACACTGAAGCTTTCTTT. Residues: CASSLERDTEAFF.

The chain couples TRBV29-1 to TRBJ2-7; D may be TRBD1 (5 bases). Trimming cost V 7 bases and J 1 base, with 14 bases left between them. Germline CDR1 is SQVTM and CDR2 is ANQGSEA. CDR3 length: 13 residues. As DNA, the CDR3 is TGCAGCGCGGAAACAGGAGCTTCCTACGAGCAGTACTTC. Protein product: CSAETGASYEQYF.

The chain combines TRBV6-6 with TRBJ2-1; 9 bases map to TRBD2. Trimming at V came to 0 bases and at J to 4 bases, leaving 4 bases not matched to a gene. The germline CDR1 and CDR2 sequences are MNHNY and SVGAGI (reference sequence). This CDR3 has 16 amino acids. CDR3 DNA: TGTGCCAGCAGTTACTCGCGGGAGGGCCGATACAATGAGCAGTTCTTC. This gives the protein CASSYSREGRYNEQFF.

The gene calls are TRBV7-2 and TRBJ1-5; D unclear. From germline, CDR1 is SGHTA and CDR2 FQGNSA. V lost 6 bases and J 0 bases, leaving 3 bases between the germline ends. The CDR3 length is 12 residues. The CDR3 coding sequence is TGTGCCAGCAGTCATAGCAATCAGCCCCAGCATTTT. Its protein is CASSHSNQPQHF.

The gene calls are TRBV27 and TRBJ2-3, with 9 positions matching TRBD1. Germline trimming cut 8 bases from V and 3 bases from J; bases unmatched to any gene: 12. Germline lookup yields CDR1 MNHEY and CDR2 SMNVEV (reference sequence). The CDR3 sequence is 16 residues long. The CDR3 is CASADRDRAWTDTQYF. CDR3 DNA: TGTGCCAGCGCCGACCGGGACAGGGCATGGACAGATACGCAGTATTTT.